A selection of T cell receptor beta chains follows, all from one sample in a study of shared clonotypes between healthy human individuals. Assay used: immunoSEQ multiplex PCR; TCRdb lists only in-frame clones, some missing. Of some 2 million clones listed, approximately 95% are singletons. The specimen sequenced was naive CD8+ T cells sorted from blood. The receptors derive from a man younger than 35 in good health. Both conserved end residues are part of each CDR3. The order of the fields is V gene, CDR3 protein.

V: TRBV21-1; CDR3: CASISLLDREGIQNIQYF
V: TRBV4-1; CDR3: CASSQDTGSGNTIYF
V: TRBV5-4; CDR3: CASGVGNTGELFF
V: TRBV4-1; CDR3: CASSQVRGPGYEQYF
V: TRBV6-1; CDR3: CASSVRSAGEEETQYF
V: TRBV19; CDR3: CASSPGTSGSSYEQYF
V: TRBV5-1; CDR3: CASSLTGGYDEQYF
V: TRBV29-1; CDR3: CSVHTSAYGYTF
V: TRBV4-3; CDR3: CASSRTVSTGELFF
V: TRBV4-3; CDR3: CASSQDLRDRGYQPQHF
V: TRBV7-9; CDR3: CASSLSGTTYEQYF